One and the same sample provided the 16 T cell receptor beta chains below, sequenced in a study of blood T cell repertoires in COVID-19. This table comes from immunoSEQ multiplex PCR, and its TCRdb copy is limited to in-frame clones, with some not included. Of more than 95,000 clones in the sample, approximately 87% were seen once. What was sequenced was peripheral blood. Source of these receptors: a young man with acute or convalescent COVID-19.

V usage is TRBV19 and J usage is TRBJ1-4; no firm D call. CDR1 and CDR2 (germline): LNHDA, SQIVND (reference sequence). This CDR3 is 14 amino acids long. The V end was cut by 3 bases, the J end by 8 bases, with 13 bases between. CDR3: CASSMGTTGEKLFF. The CDR3 nucleotides are TGTGCCAGTAGTATGGGTACAACGGGGGAAAAACTGTTTTTT.

This clone was observed a handful of times. A junction boundary mismatches the germline segment, possibly from a read error. The chain has TRBV7-7 and TRBJ1-4, with 10 bases lining up with TRBD1. The CDR3 totals 15 residues. Germline CDR1 and CDR2: SSHAT and FNYEAQ (reference sequence). The CDR3 is CASSLGTGAHEKLFF. CDR3 sequence (DNA): TGTGCTAGCAGCTTAGGGACAGGGGCCCATGAAAAACTGTTTTTT.

The chain has TRBV5-4 and TRBJ2-5, with 7 positions matching TRBD2. The CDR3 runs 15 residues. Germline V lookup: CDR1 SGHNT, CDR2 YYREEE (reference sequence). V was pared by 2 bases and J by 4 bases, with 8 bases of the junction left unmatched. The CDR3, as DNA: TGTGCCAGCAGCTTTGCAGCGGGGCAGGGAGAGACCCAGTACTTC. It specifies CASSFAAGQGETQYF. The entire variable domain, with the rest obtained from reference TRBV5-4 and TRBJ2-5, is as follows: ETGVTQSPTHLIKTRGQQVTLRCSSQSGHNTVSWYQQALGQGPQFIFQYYREEENGRGNFPPRFSGLQFPNYSSELNVNALELDDSALYLCASSFAAGQGETQYFGPGTRLLVL.

As concerns this clone: A read error may account for a junction end that differs from germline. The chain is built from TRBV5-1 and TRBJ2-3; D perhaps matches TRBD1 (5 bases). The length of the CDR3 is 14 residues. Germline lookup yields CDR1 SGHRS and CDR2 YFSETQ. This chain's CDR3 is CASSLGVSTGTQYF. The CDR3, as DNA: TGCGCCAGCAGCTTAGGGGTTAGCACAGGTACGCAGTATTTT.

This chain uses TRBV11-2 with TRBJ1-1, with D maybe TRBD1 (5 bases). Germline CDR1 and CDR2: SGHAT and FQNNGV. This CDR3 has 14 amino acids. The germline V and J ends were trimmed by 0 bases and 4 bases, with 9 bases remaining between them. The CDR3 protein is CASSLDRGSTEAFF. The DNA for the CDR3 is TGTGCCAGCAGCTTAGATCGGGGGAGCACTGAAGCTTTCTTT. The entire variable domain, with the rest obtained from reference TRBV11-2 and TRBJ1-1, is as follows: EAGVAQSPRYKIIEKRQSVAFWCNPISGHATLYWYQQILGQGPKLLIQFQNNGVVDDSQLPKDRFSAERLKGVDSTLKIQPAKLEDSAVYLCASSLDRGSTEAFFGQGTRLTVV.

The chain has TRBV29-1 and TRBJ1-4; a possible D gene is TRBD1 (5 bases). Germline V gene data show CDR1 as SQVTM and CDR2 as ANQGSEA. V lost 3 bases and J 12 bases, leaving 14 bases between the germline ends. CDR3 length: 12 residues. Here the CDR3 reads CSVDRGVGELFF. In nucleotides, the CDR3 is TGCAGCGTTGATCGCGGGGTGGGGGAACTGTTTTTT.

This clone was picked up a small number of times. This rearrangement joins TRBV6-5 to TRBJ1-6; 10 bases fit TRBD1. CDR3 length: 14 residues. Trimming at V came to 4 bases and at J to 11 bases, leaving 5 bases not matched to a gene. The germline V gene encodes CDR1 MNHEY and CDR2 SVGAGI. The chain's CDR3 is CASSSTGGSAPLHF. CDR3 in DNA: TGTGCCAGCAGTTCGACAGGGGGCTCGGCACCCCTCCACTTT.

The V gene is TRBV11-3, the J gene TRBJ2-1; 7 nucleotides match TRBD2. The CDR3 consists of 18 residues. In germline, CDR1 is SGHNT, CDR2 YENEEA. Trimming at V came to 5 bases and at J to 9 bases, leaving 22 bases not matched to a gene. As DNA, the CDR3 is TGTGCCAGCAGCCCACAGTCTTGGCGGGAGAGCCGTGCTGGTGAGCAGTTCTTC. Its translation: CASSPQSWRESRAGEQFF. Full variable domain (outside the CDR3, taken from reference TRBV11-3 and TRBJ2-1): EAGVVQSPRYKIIEKKQPVAFWCNPISGHNTLYWYLQNLGQGPELLIRYENEEAVDDSQLPKDRFSAERLKGVDSTLKIQPAELGDSAVYLCASSPQSWRESRAGEQFFGPGTRLTVL.

Here the CDR3 reads CAITTEGDTDTQYF. The DNA of the CDR3 is TGTGCCATTACGACAGAAGGGGACACAGATACGCAGTATTTT. The chain couples TRBV7-9 to TRBJ2-3, with D possibly TRBD1 on 5 matching bases. V lost 10 bases and J lost 2, with 16 bases in between. The CDR3 has 14 amino acids. Germline V gene data show CDR1 as SEHNR and CDR2 as FQNEAQ (reference sequence). Full variable domain (remainder filled in from reference TRBV7-9 and TRBJ2-3): DTGVSQNPRHKITKRGQNVTFRCDPISEHNRLYWYRQTLGQGPEFLTYFQNEAQLEKSRLLSDRFSAERPKGSFSTLEIQRTEQGDSAMYLCAITTEGDTDTQYFGPGTRLTVL.

This rearrangement joins TRBV9 to TRBJ2-3; maybe TRBD2 (6 bases). V dropped 0 bases and J dropped 3 bases, with 11 bases sitting between them. The CDR3 contains 15 residues. Germline CDR1 and CDR2: SGDLS and YYNGEE. The CDR3 loop is CASSVGGTPTDTQYF. DNA of the CDR3: TGTGCCAGCAGCGTAGGCGGGACTCCGACAGATACGCAGTATTTT. Drawing the rest from reference TRBV9 and TRBJ2-3, the complete variable domain is DSGVTQTPKHLITATGQRVTLRCSPRSGDLSVYWYQQSLDQGLQFLIQYYNGEERAKGNILERFSAQQFPDLHSELNLSSLELGDSALYFCASSVGGTPTDTQYFGPGTRLTVL.

This chain links TRBV6-5 with TRBJ2-5; 10 nucleotides align to TRBD2. V gave up 7 bases and J gave up 1 base; unmatched junction bases: 6. Germline-derived CDR1 and CDR2 are MNHEY and SVGAGI. The CDR3 has 15 residues. The CDR3 reads CASKGLAGVQETQYF. CDR3 DNA sequence: TGTGCCAGCAAGGGGCTAGCGGGAGTCCAAGAGACCCAGTACTTC.

The chain combines TRBV7-9 with TRBJ2-1; 10 bases match TRBD1. CDR3 length: 16 residues. Losses at the gene ends were 5 bases for V and 7 bases for J; bases not matched to a gene: 11. Germline V gene lookup returns CDR1 SEHNR and CDR2 FQNEAQ (reference sequence). The CDR3 here is CASSGTTGGLRNEQFF. In nucleotides, the CDR3 is TGTGCCAGCAGCGGAACGACAGGGGGCTTAAGAAATGAGCAGTTCTTC.

Only one count was recorded for this clone. The chain uses TRBV18 and TRBJ1-3; TRBD1 is a possible D gene (6 bases). The CDR3 contains 16 residues. V was cut by 3 bases and J by 2 bases, with 14 bases left in between. The germline CDR1 and CDR2 sequences are KGHSH and LQKENI. The CDR3 is CASSPSGQIPGNTIYF. The CDR3 DNA reads TGTGCCAGCTCACCCAGCGGACAGATCCCTGGAAACACCATATATTTT.

The chain has TRBV18 and TRBJ2-2; 9 bases are shared with TRBD2. Germline CDR1 and CDR2: KGHSH and LQKENI. The CDR3 extends over 18 amino acids. V lost 2 bases and J lost 1; bases outside the gene matches: 8. CDR3 in amino acids: CASSPILAGPGNTGELFF. The CDR3 DNA follows: TGTGCCAGCTCACCAATCCTAGCGGGACCAGGGAACACCGGGGAGCTGTTTTTT.

The chain is built from TRBV27 and TRBJ1-1; 12 positions agree with TRBD1. This CDR3 region has 16 residues. Germline V gene sequence: CDR1 MNHEY, CDR2 SMNVEV (reference sequence). V lost 6 bases to trimming and J lost 5 bases; unmatched junction nucleotides: 10. The CDR3 sequence: CASRKPGQGAETEAFF. In nucleotides, the CDR3 is TGTGCCAGCAGGAAACCGGGACAGGGGGCCGAGACTGAAGCTTTCTTT.

The chain is built from TRBV20-1 and TRBJ2-5, with 8 bases lining up with TRBD1. The CDR3 sequence is 11 residues long. J was trimmed by 5 bases and V by 7 bases; bases with no gene match: 3. Germline loops: CDR1 DFQATT, CDR2 SNEGSKA (reference sequence). CDR3 residues: CSGQGFETQYF. The CDR3 DNA is TGCAGTGGACAGGGGTTCGAGACCCAGTACTTC.